The clone carrying this TCR beta chain was counted many times. The data stem from a study of T-cell memory formation after mild COVID-19. TCRdb re-analysed the 5' RACE reads in MiXCR, keeping a single row per CDR3 protein. The sample lists around 400,000 distinct CDR3 sequences; 20% to 25% were seen once. Germline loops: CDR1 MDHEN, CDR2 SYDVKM. V was clipped by 8 bases and J by 0 bases, with 13 bases between them. The CDR3 totals 15 residues. The chain joins TRBV28 to TRBJ2-2; D perhaps matches TRBD1 (6 bases). This receptor was identified in an adult woman who had mild COVID-19 (a few samples of this study predate the infection). Cell type and time point are not known. The sequencing sample was made of PBMCs or a T cell subset sorted from them (not recorded which). CDR3 nucleotides: TGTGCCAGCGGACCCGGGACACCGAACACCGGGGAGCTGTTTTTT. Translating it yields CASGPGTPNTGELFF.